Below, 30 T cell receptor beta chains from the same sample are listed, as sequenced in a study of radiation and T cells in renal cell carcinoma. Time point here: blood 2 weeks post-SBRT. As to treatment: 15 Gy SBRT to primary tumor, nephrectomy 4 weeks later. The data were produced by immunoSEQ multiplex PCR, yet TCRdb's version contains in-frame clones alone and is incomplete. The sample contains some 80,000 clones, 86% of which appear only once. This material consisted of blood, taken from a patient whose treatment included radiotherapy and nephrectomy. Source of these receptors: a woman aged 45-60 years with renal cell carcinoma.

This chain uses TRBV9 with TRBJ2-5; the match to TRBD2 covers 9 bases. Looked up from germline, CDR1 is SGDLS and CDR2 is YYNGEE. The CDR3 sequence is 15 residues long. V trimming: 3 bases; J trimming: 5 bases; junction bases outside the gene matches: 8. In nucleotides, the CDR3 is TGTGCCAGCAGCGCGACTAGCGGTCTAAGGGAGACCCAGTACTTC. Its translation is CASSATSGLRETQYF.

The CDR3 DNA sequence: TGTGCCAGTAGCGGACCTAGCTCGGGGCACCCTAGCACAGATACGCAGTATTTT. This encodes CASSGPSSGHPSTDTQYF. The chain uses TRBV19 and TRBJ2-3; D may be TRBD1 or TRBD2 (5 bases each). Germline CDR1 is LNHDA and CDR2 is SQIVND (reference sequence). V was pared by 6 bases and J by 0 bases, with 22 bases between. This CDR3 spans 18 amino acids.

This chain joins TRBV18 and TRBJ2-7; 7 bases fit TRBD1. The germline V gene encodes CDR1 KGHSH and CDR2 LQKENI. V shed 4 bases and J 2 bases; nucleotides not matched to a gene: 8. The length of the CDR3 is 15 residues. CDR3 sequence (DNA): TGTGCCAGCTCACAACCAAGGGGGCGCGCCTACGAGCAGTACTTC. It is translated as CASSQPRGRAYEQYF.

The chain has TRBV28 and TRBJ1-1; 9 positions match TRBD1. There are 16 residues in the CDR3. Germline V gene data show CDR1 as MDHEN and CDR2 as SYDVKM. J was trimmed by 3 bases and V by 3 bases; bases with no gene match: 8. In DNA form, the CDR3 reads TGTGCCAGCAGTTTGCCCGGGACAGGGCAGGACACTGAAGCTTTCTTT. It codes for CASSLPGTGQDTEAFF.

The CDR3 loop reads CASSFGQGINYGYTF. DNA for the CDR3: TGTGCCAGCAGCTTCGGACAGGGAATTAACTATGGCTACACCTTC. The chain carries TRBV5-5 and TRBJ1-2; 8 bases agree with TRBD1. Germline assignment: CDR1 SGHKS and CDR2 YYEKEE (reference sequence). J was trimmed by 1 base and V by 2 bases; bases with no gene match: 4. The length of the CDR3 is 15 residues.

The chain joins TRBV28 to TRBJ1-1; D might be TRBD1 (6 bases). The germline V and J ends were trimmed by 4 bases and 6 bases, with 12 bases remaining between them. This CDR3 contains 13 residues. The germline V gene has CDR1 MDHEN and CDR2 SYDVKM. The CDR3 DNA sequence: TGTGCCAGCAGTTCCCCGACAGGTCCTGAAGCTTTCTTT. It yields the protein CASSSPTGPEAFF.

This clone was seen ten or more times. The CDR3 bases are TGTGCCAGCTCCCCCGGGGGGGAGAGCAATGAGCAGTTCTTC. Translated: CASSPGGESNEQFF. This chain connects TRBV6-4 to TRBJ2-1, with 8 positions matching TRBD2. There are 14 residues in the CDR3. Germline V gene sequence: CDR1 MRHNA, CDR2 SNTAGT. V gave up 8 bases and J gave up 6 bases; unmatched junction bases: 9.

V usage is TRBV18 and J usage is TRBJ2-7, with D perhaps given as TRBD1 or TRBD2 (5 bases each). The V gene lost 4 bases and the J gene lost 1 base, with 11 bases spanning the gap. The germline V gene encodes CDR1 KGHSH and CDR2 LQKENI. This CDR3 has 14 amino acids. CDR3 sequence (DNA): TGTGCCAGCTCACTGCCGGGGCTTTCCTACGAGCAGTACTTC. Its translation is CASSLPGLSYEQYF.

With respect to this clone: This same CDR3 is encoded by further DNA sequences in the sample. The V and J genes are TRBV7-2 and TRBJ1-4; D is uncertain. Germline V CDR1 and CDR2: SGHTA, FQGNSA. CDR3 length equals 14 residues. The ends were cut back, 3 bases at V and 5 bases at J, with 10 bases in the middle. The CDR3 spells CASSLAGSNEKLFF. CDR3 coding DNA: TGTGCCAGCAGCTTGGCGGGGAGCAATGAAAAACTGTTTTTT.

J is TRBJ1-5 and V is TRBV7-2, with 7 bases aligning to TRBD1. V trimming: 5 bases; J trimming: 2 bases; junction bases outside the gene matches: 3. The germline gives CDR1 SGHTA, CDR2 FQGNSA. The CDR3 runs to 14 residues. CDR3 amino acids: CASSGDSGNQPQHF. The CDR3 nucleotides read TGTGCCAGCAGCGGGGACAGTGGCAATCAGCCCCAGCATTTT.

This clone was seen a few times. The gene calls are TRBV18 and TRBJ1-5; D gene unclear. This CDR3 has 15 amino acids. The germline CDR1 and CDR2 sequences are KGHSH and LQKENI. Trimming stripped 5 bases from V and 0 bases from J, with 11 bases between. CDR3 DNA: TGTGCCAGCTCAGGGAGGCAGGATAGCAATCAGCCCCAGCATTTT. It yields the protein CASSGRQDSNQPQHF.

The CDR3 bases are TGTGCCAGCAGCGTAGCGGGGAGGACGGGGGAGCTCTACGAGCAGTACTTC. Translation gives CASSVAGRTGELYEQYF. The chain joins TRBV9 to TRBJ2-7; maybe TRBD2 (6 bases). CDR1 SGDLS and CDR2 YYNGEE come from the germline V gene. Trimming left V 0 bases short and J 3 bases short, with 19 bases between. The CDR3 totals 17 residues.

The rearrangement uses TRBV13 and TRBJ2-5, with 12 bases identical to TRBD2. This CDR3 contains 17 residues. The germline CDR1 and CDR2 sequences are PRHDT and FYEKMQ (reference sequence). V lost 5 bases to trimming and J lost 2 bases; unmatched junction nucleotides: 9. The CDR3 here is CASSPATSGRRQETQYF. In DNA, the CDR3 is TGTGCCAGCAGCCCCGCAACTAGCGGGAGGAGACAAGAGACCCAGTACTTC.

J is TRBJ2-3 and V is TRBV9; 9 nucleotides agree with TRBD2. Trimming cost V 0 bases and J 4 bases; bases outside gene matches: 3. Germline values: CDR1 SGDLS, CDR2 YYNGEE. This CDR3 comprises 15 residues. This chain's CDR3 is CASSVEVAGADTQYF. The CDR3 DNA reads TGTGCCAGCAGCGTAGAGGTAGCGGGGGCAGATACGCAGTATTTT.

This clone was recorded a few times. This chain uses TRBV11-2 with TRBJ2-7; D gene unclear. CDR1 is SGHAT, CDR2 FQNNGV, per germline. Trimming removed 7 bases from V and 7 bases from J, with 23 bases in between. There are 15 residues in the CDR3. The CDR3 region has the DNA TGTGCCAGCACCCTGAATCTGGGATCAACTAAGGAGCAGTACTTC. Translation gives CASTLNLGSTKEQYF.

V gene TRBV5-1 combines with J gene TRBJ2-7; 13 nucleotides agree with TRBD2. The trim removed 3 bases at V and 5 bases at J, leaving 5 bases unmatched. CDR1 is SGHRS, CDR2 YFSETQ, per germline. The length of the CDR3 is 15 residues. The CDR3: CASSYRLAGGNEQYF. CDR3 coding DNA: TGCGCCAGCAGCTACCGACTAGCGGGAGGTAACGAGCAGTACTTC.

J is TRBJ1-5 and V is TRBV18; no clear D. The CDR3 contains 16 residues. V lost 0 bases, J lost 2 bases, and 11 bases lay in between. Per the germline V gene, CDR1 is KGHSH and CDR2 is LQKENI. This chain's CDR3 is CASSPPDRVGNQPQHF. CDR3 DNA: TGTGCCAGCTCACCACCCGATAGGGTGGGCAATCAGCCCCAGCATTTT.

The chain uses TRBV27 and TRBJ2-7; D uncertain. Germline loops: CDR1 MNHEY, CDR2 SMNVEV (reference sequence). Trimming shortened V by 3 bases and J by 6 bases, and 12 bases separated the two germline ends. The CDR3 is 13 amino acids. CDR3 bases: TGTGCCAGCAGTTTTGGTGGCAGCCCCGAGCAGTACTTC. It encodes CASSFGGSPEQYF.

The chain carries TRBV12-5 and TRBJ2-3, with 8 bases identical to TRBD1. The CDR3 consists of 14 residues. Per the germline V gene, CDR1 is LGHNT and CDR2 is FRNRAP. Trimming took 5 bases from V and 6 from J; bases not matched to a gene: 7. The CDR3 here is CASGLDRAIDTQYF. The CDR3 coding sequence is TGTGCTAGTGGTCTGGACAGGGCTATTGATACGCAGTATTTT.

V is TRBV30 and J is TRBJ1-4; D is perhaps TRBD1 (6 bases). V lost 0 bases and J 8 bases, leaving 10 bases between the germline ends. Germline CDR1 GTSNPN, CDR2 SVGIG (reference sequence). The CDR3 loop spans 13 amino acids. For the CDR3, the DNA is TGTGCCTGGAGTGTAAGGGGGAGGGAAAAACTGTTTTTT. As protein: CAWSVRGREKLFF.

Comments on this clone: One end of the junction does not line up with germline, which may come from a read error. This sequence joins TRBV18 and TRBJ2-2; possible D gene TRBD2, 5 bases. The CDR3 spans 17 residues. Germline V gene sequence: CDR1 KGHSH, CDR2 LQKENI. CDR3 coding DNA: TGTGCCAGCTCAGTCGCAGAAGAACGGAGGAACTCCGGGGAGCTGTTTTTT. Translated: CASSVAEERRNSGELFF.

The CDR3 coding sequence is TGTGCCATCACCCCGGGACAGGGTGGCACCGGGGAGCTGTTTTTT. This gives the protein CAITPGQGGTGELFF. The chain combines TRBV10-3 with TRBJ2-2, with TRBD1 identical over 9 bases. V gave up 7 bases and J gave up 4 bases; unmatched junction bases: 7. This CDR3 is built from 15 residues. Per the germline V gene, CDR1 is ENHRY and CDR2 is SYGVKD.

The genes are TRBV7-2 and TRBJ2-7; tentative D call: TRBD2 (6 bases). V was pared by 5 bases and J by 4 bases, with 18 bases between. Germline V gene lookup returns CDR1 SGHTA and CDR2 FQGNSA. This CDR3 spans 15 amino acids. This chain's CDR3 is CASSLEGSRSYEQYF. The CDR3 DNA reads TGTGCCAGCAGCCTGGAGGGATCTAGGTCATACGAGCAGTACTTC.

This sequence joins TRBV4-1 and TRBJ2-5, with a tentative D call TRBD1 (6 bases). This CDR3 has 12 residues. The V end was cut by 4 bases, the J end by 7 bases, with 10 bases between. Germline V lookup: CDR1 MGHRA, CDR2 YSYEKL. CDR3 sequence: CASSPEGGTQYF. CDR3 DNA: TGCGCCAGCAGCCCCGAAGGGGGGACCCAGTACTTC.

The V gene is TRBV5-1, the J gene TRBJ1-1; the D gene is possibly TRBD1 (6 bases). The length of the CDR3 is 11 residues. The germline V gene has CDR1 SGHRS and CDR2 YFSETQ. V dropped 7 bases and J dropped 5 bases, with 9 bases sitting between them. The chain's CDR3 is CASRQETEAFF. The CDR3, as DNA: TGCGCCAGCCGACAGGAGACTGAAGCTTTCTTT.

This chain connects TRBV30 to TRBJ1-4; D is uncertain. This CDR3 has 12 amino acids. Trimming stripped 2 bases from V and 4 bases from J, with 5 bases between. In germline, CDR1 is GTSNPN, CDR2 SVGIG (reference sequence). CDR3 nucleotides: TGTGCCTGGAGTACGGGTAATGAAAAACTGTTTTTT. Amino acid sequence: CAWSTGNEKLFF. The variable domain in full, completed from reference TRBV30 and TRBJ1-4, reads SQTIHQWPATLVQPVGSPLSLECTVEGTSNPNLYWYRQAAGRGLQLLFYSVGIGQISSEVPQNLSASRPQDRQFILSSKKLLLSDSGFYLCAWSTGNEKLFFGSGTQLSVL.

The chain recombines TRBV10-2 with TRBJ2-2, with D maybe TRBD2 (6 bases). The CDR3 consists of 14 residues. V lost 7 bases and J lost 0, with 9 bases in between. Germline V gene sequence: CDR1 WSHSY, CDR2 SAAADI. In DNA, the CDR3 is TGCGCCAGCAACGGGGGAACGAACACCGGGGAGCTGTTTTTT. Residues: CASNGGTNTGELFF.

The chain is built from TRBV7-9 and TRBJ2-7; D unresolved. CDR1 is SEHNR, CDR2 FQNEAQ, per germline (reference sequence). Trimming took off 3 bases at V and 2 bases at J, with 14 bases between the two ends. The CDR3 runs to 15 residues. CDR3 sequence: CASSFTLDSTYEQYF. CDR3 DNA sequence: TGTGCCAGCAGCTTCACCCTGGATAGTACCTACGAGCAGTACTTC.

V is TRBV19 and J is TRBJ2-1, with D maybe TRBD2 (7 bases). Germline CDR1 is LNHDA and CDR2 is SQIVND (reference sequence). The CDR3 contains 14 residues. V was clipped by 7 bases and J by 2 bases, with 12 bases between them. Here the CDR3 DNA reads TGTGCCAGTAATCGGGGGGCGCCCTACAATGAGCAGTTCTTC. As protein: CASNRGAPYNEQFF.

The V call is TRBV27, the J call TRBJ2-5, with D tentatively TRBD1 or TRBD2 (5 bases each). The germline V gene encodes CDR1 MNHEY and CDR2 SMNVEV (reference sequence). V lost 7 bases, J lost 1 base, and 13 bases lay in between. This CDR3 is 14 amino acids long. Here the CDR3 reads CASKTAGAQETQYF. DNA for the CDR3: TGTGCCAGCAAGACGGCCGGGGCCCAAGAGACCCAGTACTTC.